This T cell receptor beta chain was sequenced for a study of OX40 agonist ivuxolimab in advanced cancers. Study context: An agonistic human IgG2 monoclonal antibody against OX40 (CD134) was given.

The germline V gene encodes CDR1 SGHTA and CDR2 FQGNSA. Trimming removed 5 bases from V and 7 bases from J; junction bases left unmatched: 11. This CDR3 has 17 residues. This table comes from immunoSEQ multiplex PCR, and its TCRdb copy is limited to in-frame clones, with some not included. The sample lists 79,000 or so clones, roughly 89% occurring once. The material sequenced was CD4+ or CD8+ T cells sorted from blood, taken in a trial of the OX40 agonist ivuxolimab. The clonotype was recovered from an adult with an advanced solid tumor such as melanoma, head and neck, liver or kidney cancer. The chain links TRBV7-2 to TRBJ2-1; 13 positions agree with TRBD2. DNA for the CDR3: TGTGCCAGCAGCCCCCGACTTACTAGCGGGAGGGGGAATGAGCAGTTCTTC. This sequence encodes CASSPRLTSGRGNEQFF. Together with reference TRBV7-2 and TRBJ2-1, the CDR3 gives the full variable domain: GAGVSQSPSNKVTEKGKDVELRCDPISGHTALYWYRQSLGQGLEFLIYFQGNSAPDKSGLPSDRFSAERTGGSVSTLTIQRTQQEDSAVYLCASSPRLTSGRGNEQFFGPGTRLTVL.